These T cell receptor beta chains were read from a single sample in a study of T cells after posttransplantation cyclophosphamide. TCRdb's table, derived via immunoSEQ multiplex PCR, lists solely in-frame clones and lacks some. Listed for the sample are around 35,000 clones, none seen a single time. Sequencing was done on a sample of PBMCs. These receptors originate from a woman aged 45-65 years in good health and a related stem cell transplant donor. CDR3s include the opening cysteine and the closing phenylalanine or tryptophan. D genes are given only for firm matches. The size field is filled for only some rows; it gives once, few, many or a size class.

j_call | v_call | clone_size | d_call | cdr3_aa | cdr3_nt
TRBJ1-1 | TRBV10-1 | many | NA | CASKQVTTNTEAFF | TGCGCCAGCAAACAGGTCACCACGAACACTGAAGCTTTCTTT
TRBJ2-1 | TRBV6-2/TRBV6-3 | many | TRBD2 | CASRLAGGPGEQFF | TGTGCCAGCAGGTTAGCGGGAGGGCCGGGGGAGCAGTTCTTC
TRBJ1-2 | TRBV10-3 | many | NA | CAISAQALGGYTF | TGTGCCATCAGTGCCCAGGCCCTCGGTGGCTACACCTTC
TRBJ1-3 | TRBV29-1 | many | TRBD1 | CSGGPGTGDSGNTIYF | TGCAGCGGGGGTCCCGGGACAGGGGACTCTGGAAACACCATATATTTT
TRBJ2-5 | TRBV10-3 | few | TRBD1 | CAISSGQGAPGMETQYF | TGTGCCATCAGCTCGGGACAGGGGGCCCCAGGAATGGAGACCCAGTACTTC
TRBJ1-1 | TRBV5-4 | NA | NA | CASRRGGIPEAFF | TGTGCCAGCAGGAGGGGGGGCATACCTGAAGCTTTCTTT
TRBJ1-3 | TRBV6-6 | many | TRBD1 | CASSYRDSSGNTIYF | TGTGCCAGCAGTTACAGGGACAGCTCTGGAAACACCATATATTTT
TRBJ1-3 | TRBV19 | many | NA | CASSPNREAGNTIYF | TGTGCCAGTAGTCCAAACAGGGAAGCCGGAAACACCATATATTTT
TRBJ2-1 | TRBV5-4 | many | NA | CASSLASQLSRNEQFF | TGTGCCAGCAGCTTGGCCTCCCAACTGAGCCGCAATGAGCAGTTCTTC
TRBJ2-1 | TRBV5-4 | many | NA | CASSLRQNNEQFF | TGTGCCAGCAGCTTGCGTCAGAACAATGAGCAGTTCTTC
TRBJ1-4 | TRBV5-1 | many | NA | CASSLTGNNEKLFF | TGCGCCAGCAGCTTGACGGGGAATAATGAAAAACTGTTTTTT
TRBJ2-7 | TRBV7-9 | many | NA | CASSLGTPYEQYF | TGTGCCAGCAGCTTGGGCACTCCCTACGAGCAGTACTTC
TRBJ1-2 | TRBV5-4 | many | TRBD1 | CASSVDRAYYGYTF | TGTGCCAGCAGCGTTGACAGGGCTTACTATGGCTACACCTTC
TRBJ2-3 | TRBV28 | NA | NA | CASRKGLNTQYF | TGTGCCAGCCGGAAAGGACTAAATACGCAGTATTTT
TRBJ1-1 | TRBV5-1 | many | TRBD1 | CASSRTGNTEAFF | TGCGCCAGCAGCCGGACAGGGAACACTGAAGCTTTCTTT
TRBJ2-1 | TRBV19 | many | NA | CASTWTASSYNEQFF | TGTGCCAGTACCTGGACTGCATCCTCCTACAATGAGCAGTTCTTC
TRBJ1-1 | TRBV4-1 | NA | NA | CASSQGEGGVNTEAFF | TGCGCCAGCAGCCAAGGAGAGGGGGGGGTGAACACTGAAGCTTTCTTT
TRBJ2-7 | TRBV11-2 | many | TRBD1 | CASSLDLGTVTEQYF | TGTGCCAGCAGCTTAGATCTCGGGACAGTTACCGAGCAGTACTTC
TRBJ2-1 | TRBV9 | many | NA | CASSVGQRVDYNEQFF | TGTGCCAGCAGCGTAGGTCAGCGGGTGGACTACAATGAGCAGTTCTTC
TRBJ1-1 | TRBV11-3 | many | NA | CASSLDLDTEAFF | TGTGCCAGCAGCTTAGATCTTGACACTGAAGCTTTCTTT
TRBJ2-3 | TRBV30 | NA | TRBD2 | CAWSVPSGTSGTDTQYF | TGTGCCTGGAGTGTCCCTTCGGGCACTAGCGGCACAGATACGCAGTATTTT
TRBJ2-2 | TRBV19 | many | NA | CASRRRTENTGELFF | TGTGCCAGTAGGAGGAGGACAGAGAACACCGGGGAGCTGTTTTTT
TRBJ2-1 | TRBV29-1 | many | NA | CSIREGVNEQFF | TGCAGTATCCGTGAGGGGGTGAATGAGCAGTTCTTC
TRBJ2-5 | TRBV28 | few | TRBD1 | CASSLGDRGPLETQYF | TGTGCCAGCAGTTTGGGGGACAGGGGGCCCCTAGAGACCCAGTACTTC
TRBJ2-5 | TRBV5-1 | few | TRBD2 | CASSLGGAGTRYETQYF | TGCGCCAGCAGCTTGGGAGGCGCCGGGACTAGGTACGAGACCCAGTACTTC
TRBJ2-5 | TRBV6-1 | many | NA | CASRLPAGKETQYF | TGTGCCAGCAGACTCCCCGCGGGGAAAGAGACCCAGTACTTC
TRBJ1-1 | TRBV5-1 | many | TRBD1 | CASSSRQGNTEAFF | TGCGCCAGCAGCTCCAGACAGGGGAACACTGAAGCTTTCTTT
TRBJ2-2 | TRBV18 | many | NA | CASSPRQGRSTGELFF | TGTGCCAGCTCACCTCGTCAGGGGCGATCCACCGGGGAGCTGTTTTTT
TRBJ1-1 | TRBV6-5 | many | NA | CASRYGGGRVNTEAFF | TGTGCCAGCAGGTACGGGGGGGGTCGTGTGAACACTGAAGCTTTCTTT
TRBJ2-7 | TRBV5-1 | many | NA | CASSTTAHEQYF | TGCGCCAGCAGCACGACTGCGCACGAGCAGTACTTC
TRBJ2-1 | TRBV18 | many | TRBD2 | CASSPASGSNNEQFF | TGTGCCAGCTCACCCGCTAGCGGGAGCAATAATGAGCAGTTCTTC
TRBJ1-3 | TRBV19 | many | NA | CASSVYYPGVGGNTIYF | TGTGCCAGTAGTGTCTACTACCCAGGGGTCGGTGGAAACACCATATATTTT
TRBJ1-2 | TRBV6-6 | many | NA | CATLSGPGVVYKGYTF | TGTGCCACCCTGAGCGGTCCAGGGGTGGTCTATAAGGGCTACACCTTC
TRBJ2-7 | TRBV11-3 | many | TRBD1 | CASSSLTGKSYEQYF | TGTGCCAGCAGCTCCCTGACAGGGAAGTCCTACGAGCAGTACTTC
TRBJ2-1 | TRBV7-2 | many | TRBD2 | CASSFRAGRNNEQFF | TGTGCCAGCAGCTTCAGAGCGGGGCGGAACAATGAGCAGTTCTTC
TRBJ2-7 | TRBV7-3 | many | NA | CASSPTGQGVHEQYF | TGTGCCAGCAGCCCTACCGGCCAGGGTGTCCACGAGCAGTACTTC
TRBJ1-3 | TRBV6-6 | many | NA | CASLFPGGNTIYF | TGTGCCAGCCTGTTCCCCGGGGGAAACACCATATATTTT
TRBJ2-7 | TRBV7-9 | many | NA | CASSPTYEQYF | TGTGCCAGCAGCCCTACCTACGAGCAGTACTTC
TRBJ2-7 | TRBV6-5 | many | NA | CASRKLGYEQYF | TGTGCCAGCAGAAAACTAGGCTACGAGCAGTACTTC
TRBJ1-5 | TRBV9 | NA | NA | CASSVAGEGNQPQHF | TGTGCCAGCAGCGTAGCAGGGGAGGGCAATCAGCCCCAGCATTTT
TRBJ2-3 | TRBV7-3 | many | NA | CASSFGAGDTQYF | TGTGCCAGCAGCTTTGGTGCCGGTGATACGCAGTATTTT
TRBJ2-3 | TRBV7-2 | NA | TRBD2 | CASSSYPMGLAGAGGQYF | TGTGCCAGCAGCTCCTACCCAATGGGACTAGCGGGGGCCGGGGGGCAGTATTTT
TRBJ1-2 | TRBV6-1 | many | NA | CASSSRVVDYGYTF | TGTGCCAGCAGCAGCAGGGTAGTAGACTATGGCTACACCTTC